Below are 28 T cell receptor beta chains sequenced from a single sample in a study of blood T cell repertoires in COVID-19 (dated by TCRdb to about 2020). Libraries were made using the immunoSEQ multiplex PCR assay. The clones in this table, taken by TCRdb from immuneACCESS, are in-frame only. Not every clone is retained; where verified, under half of the shortfall comes from an unresolved V gene, and the cause of the rest is unknown. The sample data list over 200,000 clones, and around four fifths of these were observed just once. The top ten constitute around a sixth of the sample. The sequenced sample was peripheral blood. Source of these receptors: a woman older than 75 with active or convalescent COVID-19.

This chain uses TRBV19 with TRBJ2-7, with D possibly TRBD1 on 5 matching bases. CDR3 length equals 17 residues. V gave up 7 bases and J gave up 4 bases, with 26 bases separating them. Germline CDR1 is LNHDA and CDR2 is SQIVND (reference sequence). As DNA, the CDR3 is TGTGCCAGTATTAACCGCCTGGGGCGGCTAGGTACATACGAGCAGTACTTC. Encoded protein: CASINRLGRLGTYEQYF.

The V gene is TRBV28, the J gene TRBJ1-2; tentatively, D is TRBD1 (6 bases). Germline CDR1 reads MDHEN; CDR2 reads SYDVKM. CDR3 length: 14 amino acids. V lost 2 bases and J lost 0, with 7 bases in between. The CDR3: CASSLTGPNYGYTF. In DNA, the CDR3 is TGTGCCAGCAGTTTAACAGGGCCTAACTATGGCTACACCTTC.

V usage is TRBV5-5 and J usage is TRBJ2-5; no clear D. Germline CDR1 is SGHKS and CDR2 is YYEKEE (reference sequence). V gave up 0 bases and J gave up 0 bases, with 9 bases separating them. CDR3 length: 15 amino acids. The CDR3 nucleotides are TGTGCCAGCAGCTTGGCCACAGTCTACCAAGAGACCCAGTACTTC. Amino acid sequence: CASSLATVYQETQYF.

This sequence joins TRBV6-6 and TRBJ2-7; tentative D call: TRBD2 (5 bases). The CDR3 totals 14 residues. V gave up 5 bases and J gave up 3 bases, with 14 bases separating them. Germline V gene data show CDR1 as MNHNY and CDR2 as SVGAGI (reference sequence). CDR3 sequence: CASSKPGILYEQYF. DNA for the CDR3: TGTGCCAGCAGTAAGCCCGGGATCCTCTACGAGCAGTACTTC.

This sequence joins TRBV29-1 and TRBJ2-2; TRBD2 might be the D (5 bases). Trimming removed 4 bases at V and 4 bases at J, with 7 bases between. This CDR3 comprises 12 residues. The germline gives CDR1 SQVTM, CDR2 ANQGSEA. CDR3 amino acids: CSVARGTGELFF. For the CDR3, the DNA is TGCAGCGTTGCACGGGGCACCGGGGAGCTGTTTTTT.

The chain carries TRBV6-1 and TRBJ1-2; 9 bases line up with TRBD1. This CDR3 contains 15 residues. The junction had 5 bases not matched to a gene; V was cut back by 2 bases and J by 4 bases. Germline-derived CDR1 and CDR2 are MNHNS and SASEGT. The DNA of the CDR3 is TGTGCCAGCAGTGAACCGGGACAGGGTCTCTATGGCTACACCTTC. Protein: CASSEPGQGLYGYTF.

CDR3 region: CASNPVSGQDSCYEQYF. CDR3 coding DNA: TGCGCCAGCAACCCCGTATCGGGACAAGACAGTTGTTACGAGCAGTACTTC. This rearrangement joins TRBV4-1 to TRBJ2-7, with D perhaps matching TRBD1 (6 bases). CDR3 length: 17 amino acids. V was trimmed by 7 bases and J by 4 bases, leaving 26 bases between them. The germline CDR1 and CDR2 sequences are MGHRA and YSYEKL.

V and J are TRBV4-3 and TRBJ2-7; D may be TRBD1 (5 bases). The V end lost 3 bases, the J end lost 5 bases, and 11 bases lay between the germline ends. The germline V gene encodes CDR1 LGHNA and CDR2 YSLEER. This CDR3 is 13 amino acids long. The CDR3 DNA reads as TGCGCCAGCAGCCAGGATTTCAGGGACGAGCAGTACTTC. Translation: CASSQDFRDEQYF.

The rearrangement joins TRBV30 to TRBJ1-5, with 7 nucleotides matching TRBD1. CDR1 is GTSNPN and CDR2 is SVGIG in the germline V gene (reference sequence). V was pared by 3 bases and J by 5 bases, with 4 bases of the junction left unmatched. This CDR3 is built from 13 residues. The CDR3 loop is CAWSAGTDQPQHF. The CDR3 DNA reads as TGTGCCTGGAGCGCTGGGACAGATCAGCCCCAGCATTTT.

The chain employs TRBV4-3 and TRBJ1-3; the D is unclear. In germline, CDR1 is LGHNA, CDR2 YSLEER. This CDR3 region has 13 residues. The V gene lost 1 base and the J gene lost 1 base, with 2 bases spanning the gap. Here the CDR3 DNA reads TGCGCCAGCAGCCAAGTATCTGGAAACACCATATATTTT. Translation gives CASSQVSGNTIYF.

The J gene is TRBJ2-5, the V gene TRBV5-4, with 11 bases matching TRBD2. In germline, CDR1 is SGHNT, CDR2 YYREEE (reference sequence). J gave up 2 bases and V 6 bases, and 6 bases lay outside the gene matches. CDR3 length: 15 amino acids. The CDR3 sequence is CASTRTSGPQETQYF. The CDR3 region has the DNA TGTGCCAGCACCAGGACTAGCGGGCCTCAAGAGACCCAGTACTTC.

This clone was detected once. The genes are TRBV4-2 and TRBJ2-1; 10 bases line up with TRBD1. This CDR3 region has 16 residues. Unmatched junction bases numbered 6, after V lost 3 bases and J lost 4 bases. In germline, CDR1 is LGHNA, CDR2 YNFKEQ. CDR3 coding DNA: TGTGCCAGCAGCCAGGGACAGGGGCTTAGGTACAATGAGCAGTTCTTC. Its protein is CASSQGQGLRYNEQFF.

This clone was detected many times. V and J are TRBV5-1 and TRBJ1-4, with 9 bases fitting TRBD1. CDR3 length: 17 amino acids. V dropped 4 bases and J dropped 7; count of bases not matched to a gene: 14. Germline assignment: CDR1 SGHRS and CDR2 YFSETQ. CDR3 region: CASSLDRGSPNGEKLFF. DNA for the CDR3: TGCGCCAGCAGCCTGGACAGGGGCTCCCCTAATGGTGAAAAACTGTTTTTT. Based on the CDR3 plus reference TRBV5-1 and TRBJ1-4, the full variable domain is KAGVTQTPRYLIKTRGQQVTLSCSPISGHRSVSWYQQTPGQGLQFLFEYFSETQRNKGNFPGRFSGRQFSNSRSEMNVSTLELGDSALYLCASSLDRGSPNGEKLFFGSGTQLSVL.

This chain joins TRBV10-3 and TRBJ1-1; unclear D gene. Between the trimmed V and J ends, which lost 4 bases and 1 base, there was a span of 7 bases. The CDR3 extends over 13 amino acids. Germline-derived CDR1 and CDR2 are ENHRY and SYGVKD. Here the CDR3 DNA reads TGTGCCATCAGTGTTGCAGGGAACACTGAAGCTTTCTTT. It is translated as CAISVAGNTEAFF.

This clone has only a few counts. The V and J genes are TRBV19 and TRBJ2-7; 11 positions match TRBD2. The CDR3 covers 17 residues. V shed 4 bases and J 0 bases; nucleotides not matched to a gene: 8. Germline V gene sequence: CDR1 LNHDA, CDR2 SQIVND (reference sequence). DNA of the CDR3: TGTGCCAGTAGTACTACCCTGACTAGCGGGGTCTCCTACGAGCAGTACTTC. Translating gives CASSTTLTSGVSYEQYF.

The rearrangement joins TRBV19 to TRBJ2-6; TRBD1 matches at 9 bases. CDR1 and CDR2 (germline): LNHDA, SQIVND (reference sequence). With V trimmed by 4 bases and J by 2 bases, 9 bases remained unmatched. This CDR3 has 18 residues. In nucleotides, the CDR3 is TGTGCCAGTAGTACCTACGGACAGGGGACCCCTGGGGCCAACGTCCTGACTTTC. Protein sequence: CASSTYGQGTPGANVLTF.

This sequence joins TRBV10-3 and TRBJ2-3, with D uncertain. With 5 bases removed from V and 2 bases from J, the gap between germline ends came to 11 bases. CDR3 length: 14 residues. Germline CDR1 ENHRY, CDR2 SYGVKD. The CDR3: CAISKQWLTDTQYF. The CDR3 DNA reads as TGTGCCATCAGTAAACAGTGGCTCACAGATACGCAGTATTTT.

This clone was counted a few times. This sample includes further DNA sequences coding for the same CDR3. This chain joins TRBV11-3 and TRBJ1-6, with a weak D call TRBD1 (5 bases). Germline V gene sequence: CDR1 SGHNT, CDR2 YENEEA. With 1 base removed from V and 6 bases from J, the gap between germline ends came to 7 bases. This CDR3 spans 14 amino acids. CDR3 protein: CASSLGGGNSPLHF. The CDR3 DNA follows: TGTGCCAGCAGCTTAGGGGGGGGTAATTCACCCCTCCACTTT.

The rearrangement joins TRBV4-2 to TRBJ2-3, with 11 bases that match TRBD1. Germline V gives CDR1 LGHNA, CDR2 YNFKEQ. The CDR3 totals 16 residues. Trimming removed 3 bases from V and 3 bases from J; junction bases left unmatched: 5. The CDR3 spells CASSHLDRGRTDTQYF. CDR3 sequence (DNA): TGTGCCAGCAGCCACCTGGACAGGGGGCGGACAGATACGCAGTATTTT.

V and J are TRBV11-3 and TRBJ1-3, with 9 bases aligning to TRBD1. Germline CDR1 is SGHNT and CDR2 is YENEEA. CDR3 length: 16 amino acids. The V and J ends lost 2 bases and 4 bases, in that order; junction bases with no gene match: 6. CDR3 nucleotides: TGTGCCAGCAGCTTACTTCAACAGGGGGCAGGAAACACCATATATTTT. It yields the protein CASSLLQQGAGNTIYF.

The V and J genes are TRBV28 and TRBJ1-1; tentatively, D is TRBD1 (5 bases). This CDR3 comprises 15 residues. The V gene lost 6 bases and the J gene lost 0 bases, with 14 bases spanning the gap. The germline gives CDR1 MDHEN, CDR2 SYDVKM. This CDR3 is CASRNIGVMNTEAFF. In DNA form, the CDR3 reads TGTGCCAGCAGAAATATAGGGGTTATGAACACTGAAGCTTTCTTT.

The V and J genes are TRBV4-1 and TRBJ1-1; D gene ambiguous. This CDR3 has 13 residues. Trimming removed 5 bases at V and 10 bases at J, with 17 bases between. Germline CDR1 MGHRA, CDR2 YSYEKL. CDR3: CASSSRREAVAFF. The CDR3 coding sequence is TGCGCCAGCAGCTCCCGACGGGAAGCTGTAGCTTTCTTT.

V is TRBV20-1 and J is TRBJ2-7; 7 bases map to TRBD1. The V and J ends lost 3 bases and 7 bases, in that order; junction bases with no gene match: 9. The CDR3 runs 13 residues. Germline values: CDR1 DFQATT, CDR2 SNEGSKA (reference sequence). The CDR3 sequence: CSASDRDLREQYF. CDR3 bases: TGCAGTGCTAGTGACAGGGATCTGAGGGAGCAGTACTTC.

This chain joins TRBV7-9 and TRBJ2-4; 12 bases map to TRBD2. CDR1 SEHNR and CDR2 FQNEAQ come from the germline V gene (reference sequence). The trim removed 5 bases at V and 1 base at J, leaving 3 bases unmatched. CDR3 length: 16 residues. CDR3 nucleotide sequence: TGTGCCAGCAGCCTCGGGACTAGCGGGGCCAAAAACATTCAGTACTTC. Its protein is CASSLGTSGAKNIQYF.

As for this clone: Different DNA sequences within this sample yield the same CDR3. The chain joins TRBV5-1 to TRBJ2-5, with D possibly matching TRBD1 (5 bases). The germline V and J ends were trimmed by 0 bases and 2 bases, with 11 bases remaining between them. Germline V gene data show CDR1 as SGHRS and CDR2 as YFSETQ. There are 15 residues in the CDR3. This chain's CDR3 is CASSLGAGPQETQYF. CDR3 DNA: TGCGCCAGCAGCTTGGGGGCAGGGCCACAAGAGACCCAGTACTTC.

This chain uses TRBV7-2 with TRBJ2-5; 11 bases fit TRBD2. The CDR3 loop spans 17 amino acids. Germline CDR1 is SGHTA and CDR2 is FQGNSA. Trimming cost V 5 bases and J 5 bases; bases outside gene matches: 13. CDR3 in amino acids: CASSPGLTSGGPETQYF. The CDR3, as DNA: TGTGCCAGCAGCCCGGGCCTCACTAGCGGGGGCCCTGAGACCCAGTACTTC.

The chain has TRBV11-3 and TRBJ2-4; D may be TRBD1 (6 bases). From germline, CDR1 is SGHNT and CDR2 YENEEA. The V end was cut by 5 bases, the J end by 7 bases, with 15 bases between. CDR3 length equals 14 residues. CDR3 sequence reads: CASSPGTSGNIQYF. The CDR3 bases are TGTGCCAGCAGCCCTGGGACATCTGGGAACATTCAGTACTTC.

The V gene is TRBV5-6, the J gene TRBJ2-7; 7 nucleotides agree with TRBD2. V was clipped by 6 bases and J by 6 bases; unmatched bases: 18. Germline V gene data show CDR1 as SGHDT and CDR2 as YYEEEE. This CDR3 spans 16 amino acids. As DNA, the CDR3 is TGTGCCAGCACCCGGTTTAGAAAGCGGGAAAAAGGCGAGCAGTACTTC. Protein sequence: CASTRFRKREKGEQYF.